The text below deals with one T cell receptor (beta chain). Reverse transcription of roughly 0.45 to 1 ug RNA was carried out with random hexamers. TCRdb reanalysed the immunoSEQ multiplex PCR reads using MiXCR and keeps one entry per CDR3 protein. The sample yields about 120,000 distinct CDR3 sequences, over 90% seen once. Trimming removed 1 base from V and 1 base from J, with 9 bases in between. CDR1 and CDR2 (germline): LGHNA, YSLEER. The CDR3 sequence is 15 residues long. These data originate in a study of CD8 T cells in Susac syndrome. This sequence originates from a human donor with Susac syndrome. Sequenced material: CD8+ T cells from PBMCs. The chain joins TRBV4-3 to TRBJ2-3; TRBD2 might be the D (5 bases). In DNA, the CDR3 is TGCGCCAGCAGCCAAGTAGCGCAAGGCACAGATACGCAGTATTTT. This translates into CASSQVAQGTDTQYF.